What follows are 23 T cell receptor beta chains derived from one specimen sequenced in a study of OX40 agonist ivuxolimab in advanced cancers. Produced via immunoSEQ multiplex PCR; TCRdb's table is partial and in-frame only. This sample has around 24,000 clones, with roughly 84% found just once. This material consisted of CD4+ or CD8+ T cells sorted from blood, taken in a trial of the OX40 agonist ivuxolimab. Source of these receptors: an adult with an advanced solid tumor such as melanoma, head and neck, liver or kidney cancer.

The chain combines TRBV29-1 with TRBJ2-5; tentatively, D is TRBD1 or TRBD2 (7 bases each). The CDR3 sequence is 13 residues long. Germline assignment: CDR1 SQVTM and CDR2 ANQGSEA. V gave up 6 bases and J gave up 4 bases, with 15 bases separating them. The CDR3 loop reads CSVRQGGGETQYF. The CDR3 DNA reads as TGCAGCGTCCGACAGGGAGGGGGAGAGACCCAGTACTTC.

CDR3 region: CASSLDRGYEQYF. The CDR3 DNA is TGTGCCAGCAGCTTAGACAGGGGTTACGAGCAGTACTTC. The rearrangement joins TRBV7-3 to TRBJ2-7; TRBD1 matches at 8 bases. The germline V gene has CDR1 SGHTA and CDR2 FQGTGA. The CDR3 contains 13 residues. J was trimmed by 4 bases and V by 2 bases; bases with no gene match: 1.

The chain has TRBV6-6 and TRBJ2-1, with TRBD2 matching over 8 bases. Germline loops: CDR1 MNHNY, CDR2 SVGAGI (reference sequence). The CDR3 contains 15 residues. With V trimmed by 5 bases and J by 7 bases, 10 bases remained unmatched. The CDR3 sequence: CASSPGLGGLNEQFF. CDR3 bases: TGTGCCAGCAGTCCGGGACTAGGGGGGTTGAATGAGCAGTTCTTC.

The rearrangement links TRBV25-1 to TRBJ2-7; tentative D call: TRBD1 (5 bases). The germline gives CDR1 MGHDK, CDR2 SYGVNS. This CDR3 contains 12 residues. Trimming removed 8 bases at V and 5 bases at J, with 13 bases between. CDR3 sequence (DNA): TGTGCCAGCGCACCGCAGGGCCACGAGCAGTACTTC. Amino acids: CASAPQGHEQYF.

This chain uses TRBV5-6 with TRBJ2-3; D call uncertain. Germline V gives CDR1 SGHDT, CDR2 YYEEEE. This CDR3 comprises 16 residues. The V gene lost 5 bases and the J gene lost 0 bases, with 16 bases spanning the gap. The CDR3: CASSSRRSSSTDTQYF. DNA of the CDR3: TGTGCCAGCAGTTCGAGGCGGTCGTCTAGCACAGATACGCAGTATTTT. The full variable domain, with the rest looked up from reference TRBV5-6 and TRBJ2-3, is DAGVTQSPTHLIKTRGQQVTLRCSPKSGHDTVSWYQQALGQGPQFIFQYYEEEERQRGNFPDRFSGHQFPNYSSELNVNALLLGDSALYLCASSSRRSSSTDTQYFGPGTRLTVL.

This chain links TRBV15 with TRBJ1-5, with D uncertain. This CDR3 has 12 amino acids. Trimming took off 4 bases at V and 2 bases at J, with 3 bases between the two ends. CDR1 LNHNV and CDR2 YYDKDF come from the germline V gene (reference sequence). CDR3 bases: TGTGCCACCAGCATGGGCAATCAGCCCCAGCATTTT. As protein: CATSMGNQPQHF.

The rearrangement links TRBV2 to TRBJ1-1; D is uncertain. V was pared by 4 bases and J by 6 bases, with 18 bases between. CDR1 is SNHLY and CDR2 is FYNNEI in the germline V gene. This CDR3 has 15 residues. CDR3 DNA sequence: TGTGCCAGCAGTGTGATCGTCCTACTGAGCCCTGAAGCTTTCTTT. It is translated as CASSVIVLLSPEAFF.

This chain links TRBV6-5 with TRBJ2-7; 10 nucleotides agree with TRBD2. The V and J ends lost 3 bases and 4 bases, in that order; junction bases with no gene match: 6. Germline CDR1 reads MNHEY; CDR2 reads SVGAGI. There are 15 residues in the CDR3. The CDR3 DNA reads as TGTGCCAGCAGTTATCGTGCTAGCGGGAGTTACGAGCAGTACTTC. This codes for CASSYRASGSYEQYF.

The chain employs TRBV21-1 and TRBJ2-7; TRBD1, as called in the table, went unchecked against the DNA. TRBV21-1 is tagged as a pseudogene. CDR3 length: 13 residues. The DNA for the CDR3 is TGTGCCAGCAGCGTGCAGGGTGCCTACGAGCAGTACTTC. It is translated as CASSVQGAYEQYF.

The chain couples TRBV29-1 to TRBJ2-4, with a weak D call TRBD2 (5 bases). V lost 5 bases and J lost 4, with 15 bases in between. This CDR3 has 14 residues. The germline V gene encodes CDR1 SQVTM and CDR2 ANQGSEA. CDR3 bases: TGCAGCGTTCGGACTGGAATAAATAAAAACATTCAGTACTTC. As protein: CSVRTGINKNIQYF.

CDR3 nucleotides: TGTGCCAGCAGTGACTCCTTACGTAGCACAGATACGCAGTATTTT. Protein sequence: CASSDSLRSTDTQYF. J is TRBJ2-3 and V is TRBV6-4; no definite D call. V lost 0 bases and J lost 0, with 7 bases in between. There are 15 residues in the CDR3. Germline V gives CDR1 MRHNA, CDR2 SNTAGT.

This chain links TRBV13 with TRBJ2-7, with D tentatively TRBD2 (6 bases). Trimming cost V 5 bases and J 0 bases, with 14 bases left between them. CDR1 PRHDT and CDR2 FYEKMQ come from the germline V gene (reference sequence). The CDR3 spans 15 residues. DNA for the CDR3: TGTGCCAGCAGCCTCCTTGGAGGGAACTCCTACGAGCAGTACTTC. This gives the protein CASSLLGGNSYEQYF.

The chain couples TRBV7-8 to TRBJ1-1; D possibly corresponds to TRBD1 (5 bases). The V end was cut by 5 bases, the J end by 8 bases, with 12 bases between. This CDR3 comprises 12 residues. The V gene's germline CDR1 is SGHVS and CDR2 FQNEAQ. CDR3 region: CASSPAGGEAFF. CDR3 coding DNA: TGTGCCAGCAGCCCGGCCGGGGGAGAAGCTTTCTTT.

The CDR3 region has the DNA TGTGCCAGCAGCCCAACGTGGAGCGGGAGGGCCTTTGGGCAGTATTTT. Its protein is CASSPTWSGRAFGQYF. The rearrangement links TRBV7-8 to TRBJ2-3, with 10 bases that match TRBD2. The germline gives CDR1 SGHVS, CDR2 FQNEAQ. The CDR3 covers 16 residues. V lost 5 bases to trimming and J lost 11 bases; unmatched junction nucleotides: 16.

The genes are TRBV7-2 and TRBJ2-7; D is undetermined. Trimming cost V 6 bases and J 2 bases, with 14 bases left between them. Per the germline V gene, CDR1 is SGHTA and CDR2 is FQGNSA. The CDR3 is 14 amino acids. CDR3 protein: CASSKKGEAYEQYF. CDR3 bases: TGTGCCAGCAGTAAAAAGGGCGAGGCCTACGAGCAGTACTTC.

V gene TRBV6-1 combines with J gene TRBJ2-5; possible D gene TRBD1, 5 bases. This CDR3 is built from 12 residues. The germline V gene encodes CDR1 MNHNS and CDR2 SASEGT. V shed 7 bases and J shed 5 bases, with 11 bases lying between them. CDR3 residues: CASKEGVETQYF. The CDR3 DNA reads TGTGCCAGCAAAGAAGGGGTTGAGACCCAGTACTTC.

The V gene is TRBV2, the J gene TRBJ2-1; 7 nucleotides line up with TRBD2. Trimming removed 3 bases from V and 3 bases from J; junction bases left unmatched: 8. The CDR3 contains 16 residues. Germline values: CDR1 SNHLY, CDR2 FYNNEI. The chain's CDR3 is CASSEVRLAVYNEQFF. CDR3 DNA: TGTGCCAGCAGTGAGGTGAGGCTAGCGGTCTACAATGAGCAGTTCTTC.

The chain links TRBV6-5 to TRBJ2-1; 14 bases line up with TRBD2. The CDR3 sequence is 16 residues long. Per the germline V gene, CDR1 is MNHEY and CDR2 is SVGAGI. With V trimmed by 0 bases and J by 10 bases, 5 bases remained unmatched. This chain's CDR3 is CASSYSGTSGRWEQFF. Here the CDR3 DNA reads TGTGCCAGCAGTTACTCGGGGACTAGCGGGAGATGGGAGCAGTTCTTC.

The CDR3 DNA reads as TGTGCCAGCAGCTATAGGCATTCCCTTTTGGTGACGAGGGACAATGAGCAGTTCTTC. Its protein is CASSYRHSLLVTRDNEQFF. The chain carries TRBV7-8 and TRBJ2-1, with a weak D call TRBD2 (5 bases). CDR3 length: 19 residues. Germline V lookup: CDR1 SGHVS, CDR2 FQNEAQ. V lost 4 bases, J lost 5 bases, and 27 bases lay in between. The variable domain in full, completed from reference TRBV7-8 and TRBJ2-1, reads GAGVSQSPRYKVAKRGQDVALRCDPISGHVSLFWYQQALGQGPEFLTYFQNEAQLDKSGLPSDRFFAERPEGSVSTLKIQRTQQEDSAVYLCASSYRHSLLVTRDNEQFFGPGTRLTVL.

The chain has TRBV5-5 and TRBJ2-1; possibly TRBD2 for D (6 bases). Trimming removed 3 bases from V and 2 bases from J, with 12 bases in between. The CDR3 loop spans 15 amino acids. Looked up from germline, CDR1 is SGHKS and CDR2 is YYEKEE (reference sequence). CDR3 DNA: TGTGCCAGCAGCTGGGAGGTTCTGGCCTACAATGAGCAGTTCTTC. Translation gives CASSWEVLAYNEQFF.

This chain uses TRBV11-3 with TRBJ2-1, with TRBD2 identical over 9 bases. Germline loops: CDR1 SGHNT, CDR2 YENEEA. This CDR3 region has 14 residues. Germline trimming cut 8 bases from V and 0 bases from J; bases unmatched to any gene: 2. The CDR3 region has the DNA TGTGCCAGCCATAGCGGGAGCTCCTACAATGAGCAGTTCTTC. Amino acids: CASHSGSSYNEQFF.

The V and J genes are TRBV7-8 and TRBJ2-7; D is perhaps TRBD1 (5 bases). Germline V gene sequence: CDR1 SGHVS, CDR2 FQNEAQ. This CDR3 contains 11 residues. V lost 5 bases and J lost 9, with 11 bases in between. CDR3 amino acids: CASSLTGGQYF. The CDR3 DNA follows: TGTGCCAGCAGCCTCACAGGTGGGCAGTACTTC.

The chain is built from TRBV6-6 and TRBJ2-7; D is undetermined. Germline CDR1 is MNHNY and CDR2 is SVGAGI (reference sequence). V was pared by 5 bases and J by 2 bases, with 10 bases between. This CDR3 contains 13 residues. The CDR3 reads CASSRDGPYEQYF. For the CDR3, the DNA is TGTGCCAGCAGTCGCGACGGTCCCTACGAGCAGTACTTC.